Listed here is a single T cell receptor (beta chain). This CDR3 is 13 amino acids long. Germline V gene sequence: CDR1 SGHRS, CDR2 YFSETQ. V was pared by 0 bases and J by 7 bases, with 5 bases between. The source of the sample is a study of blood T cell repertoires in COVID-19. Study-level background: Spain, Italy and the United States supplied samples that represented acute and convalescent COVID-19.

In the source study's methods: Using reference gene primer amplification, nucleated cell counts were estimated. The repertoire was sequenced with immunoSEQ multiplex PCR; TCRdb's copy has only in-frame clones and lacks some. V and J calls and clone size are as listed in that table; D and trimming were resolved from the DNA. The data contain around 250,000 clones, roughly 85% of them singletons. The specimen was peripheral blood. J is TRBJ1-6 and V is TRBV5-1, with D unresolved. The TCR comes from a woman in her thirties with active or convalescent COVID-19. The CDR3 coding sequence is TGCGCCAGCAGCTTGGCTAAGAATTCACCCCTCCACTTT. Translation: CASSLAKNSPLHF.